This T cell receptor beta chain comes out of a study of shared clonotypes between healthy human individuals. Findings and caveats of the study: Naive CD4 clonotypes overlapped across a handful of donors at approximately 5.3%.

Libraries were prepared by immunoSEQ multiplex PCR; TCRdb keeps only in-frame clonotypes and omits some of them. This sample has millions of clones; 85% to 95% occur once, and the top ten carry 0.1% to 0.15%. Germline V gives CDR1 SGHVS, CDR2 FQNEAQ. Trimming took off 6 bases at V and 11 bases at J, with 23 bases between the two ends. The CDR3 has 15 residues. Investigators divided CD4+ cells into CD45RA+ naive and CD45RA-negative memory subsets. This clone has just one count. Its target is unknown. The sequenced sample consisted of naive CD4+ T cells sorted from blood. Subset here: CD45RA+ positively selected. V and J are TRBV7-8 and TRBJ1-5; D is perhaps TRBD1 (6 bases). This receptor was taken from a man younger than 35 in good health. For the CDR3, the DNA is TGTGCCAGCAGTCTAGAGGCGGACAGCCTAGGGGCCCAGCATTTT. Its protein product is CASSLEADSLGAQHF.